This section outlines one T cell receptor beta chain sequence together with its context. The antigen remains unidentified. The sample comes from a study of radiotherapy plus CTLA-4 blockade in lung cancer. Trimming shortened V by 2 bases and J by 0 bases, and 4 bases separated the two germline ends. CDR1 and CDR2 (germline): SGHTA, FQGNSA. This CDR3 comprises 13 residues. The study, taken as a whole, reports: Radiotherapy was combined with ipilimumab, and tumor-derived TCR clones then expanded in blood.

Those patients who had chemo-refractory metastatic non-small-cell lung cancer were given focal radiation along with CTLA-4 blockade through ipilimumab. Repertoires were generated with immunoSEQ multiplex PCR, while TCRdb's copy carries only in-frame clones and drops some. The sample contains around 65,000 clones, approximately 80% of which appear only once. The sample consisted of peripheral blood, taken from a patient treated with radiotherapy plus ipilimumab. V gene TRBV7-2 combines with J gene TRBJ1-1; D call uncertain. The sequence was obtained from a human donor with non-small cell lung cancer who had a complete response to radiotherapy plus ipilimumab. The CDR3 region has the DNA TGTGCCAGCAGCTTACCTGTGAACACTGAAGCTTTCTTT. Amino acids: CASSLPVNTEAFF.